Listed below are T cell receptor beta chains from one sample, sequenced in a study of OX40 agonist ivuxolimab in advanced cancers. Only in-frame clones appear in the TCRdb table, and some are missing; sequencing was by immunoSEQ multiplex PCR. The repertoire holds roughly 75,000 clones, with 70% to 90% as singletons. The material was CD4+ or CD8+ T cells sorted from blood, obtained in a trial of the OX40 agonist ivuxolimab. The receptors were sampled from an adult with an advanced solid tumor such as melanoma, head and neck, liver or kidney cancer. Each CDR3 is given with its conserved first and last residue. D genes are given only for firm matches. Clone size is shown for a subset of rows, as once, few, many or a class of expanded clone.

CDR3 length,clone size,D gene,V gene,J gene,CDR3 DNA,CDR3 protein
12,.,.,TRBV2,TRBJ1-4,TGTGCCAGCAGCAGGGGTGGCGGGCGACTGTTTTTT,CASSRGGGRLFF
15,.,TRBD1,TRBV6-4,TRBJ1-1,TGTGCCAGCAGGCGGACAGGGGACACTATCGCTGAAGCTTTCTTT,CASRRTGDTIAEAFF
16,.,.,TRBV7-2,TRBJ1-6,TGTGCCAGCAGCTCCCTAGTTAGGGTCAATAATTCACCCCTCCACTTT,CASSSLVRVNNSPLHF
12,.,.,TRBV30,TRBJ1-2,TGTGCCTGGGGGAGAGGAAACTATGGCTACACCTTC,CAWGRGNYGYTF
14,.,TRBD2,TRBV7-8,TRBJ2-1,TGTGCCAGCAGCCGCGGGAGCTCCTACAATGAGCAGTTCTTC,CASSRGSSYNEQFF
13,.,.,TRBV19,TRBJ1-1,TGTGCCAGTAGTATCCCTGGGAACACTGAAGCTTTCTTT,CASSIPGNTEAFF
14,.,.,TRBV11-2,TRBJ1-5,TGTGCCAGCAGCTTAAAGGCCGGCAATCAGCCCCAGCATTTT,CASSLKAGNQPQHF
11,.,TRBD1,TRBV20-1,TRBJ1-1,TGCAGTGCCGGAGCCGGGACAGGGGTTTTCTTT,CSAGAGTGVFF
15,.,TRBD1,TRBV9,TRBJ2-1,TGTGCCAGCAGCGTAAGGGACAGCTCCTACAATGAGCAGTTCTTC,CASSVRDSSYNEQFF
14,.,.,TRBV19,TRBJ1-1,TGTGCCACCCGGGGGTTGACGGGAAACACTGAAGCTTTCTTT,CATRGLTGNTEAFF
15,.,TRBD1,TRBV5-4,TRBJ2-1,TGTGCCAGCAGCGAAGCCGGGACAGGTTACAATGAGCAGTTCTTC,CASSEAGTGYNEQFF
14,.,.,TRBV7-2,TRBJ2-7,TGTGCCAGCAGCTTTTCTACAGGAGTCTACGAGCAGTACTTC,CASSFSTGVYEQYF
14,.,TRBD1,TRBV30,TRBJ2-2,TGTGCCTGGAAACAGGGGGTAAACACCGGGGAGCTGTTTTTT,CAWKQGVNTGELFF
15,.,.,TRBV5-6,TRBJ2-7,TGTGCCAGCAGCTGGGCGGGCAGGGGGGCCTACGAGCAGTACTTC,CASSWAGRGAYEQYF
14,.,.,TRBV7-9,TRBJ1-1,TGTGCCAGCAGCTTCCCCTCGGGAGGGGCTGAAGCTTTCTTT,CASSFPSGGAEAFF
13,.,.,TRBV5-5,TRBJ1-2,TGTGCCAGCAGCTTGGCGGCCAACTATGGCTACACCTTC,CASSLAANYGYTF
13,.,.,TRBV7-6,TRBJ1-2,TGTGCCAGCAGCTTAAACCGGGGGGATGGCTACACCTTC,CASSLNRGDGYTF
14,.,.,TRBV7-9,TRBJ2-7,TGTGCCAGCAGTTTAACCGGGACGGCGTACGAGCAGTACTTC,CASSLTGTAYEQYF
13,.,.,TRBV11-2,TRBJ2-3,TGTGCCAGCAGCCCCGCGGGCACAGATACGCAGTATTTT,CASSPAGTDTQYF
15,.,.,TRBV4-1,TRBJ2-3,TGCGCCAGCAGCCAAGTCTGGGAGGTCACAGATACGCAGTATTTT,CASSQVWEVTDTQYF
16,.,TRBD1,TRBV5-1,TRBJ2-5,TGCGCCAGCAGCTCGACAACCGGGACAGTGTCAGAGACCCAGTACTTC,CASSSTTGTVSETQYF
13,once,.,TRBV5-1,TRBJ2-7,TGCGCCAGCAGCTCGGACAGCTACTACGAGCAGTACTTC,CASSSDSYYEQYF
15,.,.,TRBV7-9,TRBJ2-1,TGTGCCAGCAGCTTAAATTCAGGGACCTACAATGAGCAGTTCTTC,CASSLNSGTYNEQFF
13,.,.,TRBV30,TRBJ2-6,TGTGCCTGTCGGGTCTCTGGGGCCGACGTCCTGACTTTC,CACRVSGADVLTF
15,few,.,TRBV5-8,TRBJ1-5,TGTGCCAGCAGCTTGGAACCCTATAGCAATCAGCCCCAGCATTTT,CASSLEPYSNQPQHF
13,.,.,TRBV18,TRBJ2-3,TGTGCCAGCTCACCACCAGGCACAGATACGCAGTATTTT,CASSPPGTDTQYF
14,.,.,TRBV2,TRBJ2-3,TGTGCCAGCATTAGGCAGGTTAGCACAGATACGCAGTATTTT,CASIRQVSTDTQYF
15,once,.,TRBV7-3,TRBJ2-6,TGTGCCAGCAGCTTAACCCTCTCTGGGGCCAACGTCCTGACTTTC,CASSLTLSGANVLTF
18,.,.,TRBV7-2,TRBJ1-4,TGTGCCAGCAGCTCAGCCCGGGACACCTGGAGAGCTAATGAAAAACTGTTTTTT,CASSSARDTWRANEKLFF
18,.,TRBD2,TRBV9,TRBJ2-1,TGTGCCAGCAGCGCCACCGGGACTAGCGGGAGGAACTACAATGAGCAGTTCTTC,CASSATGTSGRNYNEQFF
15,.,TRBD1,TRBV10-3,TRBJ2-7,TGTGCCATCAGTGAAGGGGACAGGGGGTCCTACGAGCAGTACTTC,CAISEGDRGSYEQYF
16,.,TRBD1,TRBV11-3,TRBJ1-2,TGTGCCAGCAGCTTAGGCACAGGGGCGCGGGACTATGGCTACACCTTC,CASSLGTGARDYGYTF
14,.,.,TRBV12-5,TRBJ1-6,TGTGCTAGTGGCCCGGAGCGTATAAATTCACCCCTCCACTTT,CASGPERINSPLHF
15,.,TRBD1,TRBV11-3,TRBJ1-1,TGTGCCAGCAGCCCTCGAGGGGGCGCGGGCACTGAAGCTTTCTTT,CASSPRGGAGTEAFF
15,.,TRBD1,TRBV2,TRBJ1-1,TGTGCCAGCAGTATAGGACAGGGGGGGAACACTGAAGCTTTCTTT,CASSIGQGGNTEAFF
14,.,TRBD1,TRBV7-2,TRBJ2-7,TGTGCCAGCAGCTCCCGGGACAGGGGTACCGAGCAGTACTTC,CASSSRDRGTEQYF
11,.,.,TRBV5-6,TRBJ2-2,TGTGCCAGCAGCAAGGCCGGGGAGCTGTTTTTT,CASSKAGELFF
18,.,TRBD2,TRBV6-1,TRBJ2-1,TGTGCCAGCAGTGAATACCTTCCGGGACTAGCGGGAAGCAATGAGCAGTTCTTC,CASSEYLPGLAGSNEQFF
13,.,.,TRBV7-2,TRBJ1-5,TGTGCCAGCAGCCCCCAGAGGAATCAGCCCCAGCATTTT,CASSPQRNQPQHF
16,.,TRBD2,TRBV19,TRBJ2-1,TGTGCCAGTAGTATTGTAGCGGGAGGGCCGAAGGGTGAGCAGTTCTTC,CASSIVAGGPKGEQFF
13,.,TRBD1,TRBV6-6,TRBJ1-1,TGTGCCAGCAGTACGGACAGGTACACTGAAGCTTTCTTT,CASSTDRYTEAFF
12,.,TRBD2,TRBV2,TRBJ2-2,TGTGCCGGCCGACTAGCGGGAAGGGAGCTGTTTTTT,CAGRLAGRELFF
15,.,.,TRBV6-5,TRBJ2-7,TGTGCCAGCAGTTACCTCCGGGACGGACCCTACGAGCAGTACTTC,CASSYLRDGPYEQYF
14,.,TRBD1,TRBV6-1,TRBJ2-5,TGTGCCAGCAGTGGGACAGGGTACGGGGAGACCCAGTACTTC,CASSGTGYGETQYF
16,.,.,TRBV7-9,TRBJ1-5,TGTGCCAGCAGCTTAATTATAGGGAGTGTCAATCAGCCCCAGCATTTT,CASSLIIGSVNQPQHF
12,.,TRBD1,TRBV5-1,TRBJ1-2,TGCGCCAGTACTGACAGGGACGATGGCTACACCTTC,CASTDRDDGYTF
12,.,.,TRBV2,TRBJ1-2,TGTGCCAGCACAGGGTTTGTTTGGGGCTACACCTTC,CASTGFVWGYTF
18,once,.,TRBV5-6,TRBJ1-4,TGTGCCAGCAGCCGGCTTGACAGATTCGCACTACCGAATGAAAAACTGTTTTTT,CASSRLDRFALPNEKLFF
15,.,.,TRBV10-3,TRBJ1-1,TGTGCCATCCGGGGAAGGGACACCCGGAACACTGAAGCTTTCTTT,CAIRGRDTRNTEAFF
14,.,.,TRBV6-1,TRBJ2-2,TGTGCCAGCAGTCAGGGACCAGCCACCGGGGAGCTGTTTTTT,CASSQGPATGELFF
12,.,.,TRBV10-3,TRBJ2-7,TGTGCCATCAGTGGGTTGACCTACGAGCAGTACTTC,CAISGLTYEQYF
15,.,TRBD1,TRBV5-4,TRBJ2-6,TGTGCCAGCAGCCGGGACAGCTCTGGGGCCAACGTCCTGACTTTC,CASSRDSSGANVLTF
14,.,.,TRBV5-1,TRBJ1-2,TGTGCCAGCAGCTTGGGCAGCTGGAGTTATGGCTACACCTTC,CASSLGSWSYGYTF
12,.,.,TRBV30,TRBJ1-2,TGTGCCTACCAATTGTCCAGCTATGGCTACACCTTC,CAYQLSSYGYTF
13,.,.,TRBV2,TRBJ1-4,TGTGCCAGCAAGAACCTCGCGGATGAAAAACTGTTTTTT,CASKNLADEKLFF
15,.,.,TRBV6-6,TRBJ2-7,TGTGCCAGCAGTTACTCGAAGGGAGACGGCTACGAGCAGTACTTC,CASSYSKGDGYEQYF
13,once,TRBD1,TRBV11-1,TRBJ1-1,TGTGCCAGCAGTCGACAGGGCTACACTGAAGCTTTCTTT,CASSRQGYTEAFF
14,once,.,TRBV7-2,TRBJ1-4,TGTGCCAGCAGCCCAGGCCGGGCCACCGAAAAACTGTTTTTT,CASSPGRATEKLFF
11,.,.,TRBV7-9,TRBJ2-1,TGTGCCAGCAAAGGAGCGGACGAGCAGTTCTTC,CASKGADEQFF